The source of this T cell receptor beta chain is a study of T cell responses to AZD1222 COVID-19 vaccine (dated by TCRdb to the early 2020s). A note on the overall study: Because spike-specific TCR depth and breadth did not differ between the two schedules, AZD1222 recipients who got a second dose at roughly 4 weeks were pooled with those who got a second dose at roughly 12 weeks. A total of under 250 trial participants underwent TCR sequencing, of whom 207 had received two doses of AZD1222 and around 25 had received two doses of the MenACWY control vaccine. Trial participants were enrolled by age into 18-55, 56-69 and 70-plus year subgroups, with roughly 150, 30 and 60 TCR-sequenced participants respectively.

Overall study results and their limits: Only five or six AZD1222 recipients were SARS-CoV-2 seropositive at baseline, limiting conclusions about previously exposed vaccinees. The 56-69-year group was small, and its depth increase did not reach significance, likely because of low power. After two AZD1222 doses, spike-specific TCR breadth and depth were significantly higher than at day 0 and than in MenACWY recipients. CD4 TCRs associated with the vaccine covered the entire spike protein, and the dominant responses were in regions 160-218 and 743-854. No day 14 peak-response samples were available, so repertoires were characterized only after the peak T cell response. Most participants were white British and females outnumbered males, and the authors suggested that clonal diversity may have been underestimated. Nearly half of unique spike-specific TCRs reportedly recognized epitopes outside regions mutated in the B.1.351 and B.1.1.7 variants.

On this clone: This clone's antigen is unknown. No clone much larger than this one lies a single base away; base qualities are absent.

What the time point label conveys for this sample: baseline before first vaccination. The vaccinee samples were drawn from two UK trials, COV001 and COV002, one of which was a single-blind randomized controlled phase 2/3 trial testing AZD1222 (ChAdOx1 nCoV-19) in healthy adults. Trial participant PBMC samples were collected at day 0 and day 28 after the second dose for TCRbeta chain sequencing. The CDR3 regions of human TCRbeta chains were analyzed by immunosequencing. In the source study's methods: Repertoire TCRs were checked for matches against a reference library of SARS-CoV-2-specific TCRs that had been generated using the MIRA antigen-specificity platform. Breadth was defined as the fraction of unique TCRs that were SARS-CoV-2-associated. Depth was defined as the fraction of total T cells that were SARS-CoV-2-associated. Using the MIRA data, each spike-specific TCR was assigned both to the spike region to which the TCR was reactive and to a CD4 or CD8 class. Log10-transformed breadth and depth values were compared by one-way ANOVA with Sidak's multiple comparisons tests. TCRdb holds this immuneACCESS table with in-frame rearrangements only. Some clones are missing; in checked studies, unresolved V genes explain under half, and the rest has no known cause. For V, J and clone size, that table is used; D and trimming come from the DNA. The sample includes about 54,000 clones, with 80% to 90% observed a single time. About a tenth of the sample is taken by the ten largest.

Cut back by 4 bases and 4 bases, the V and J ends lie 11 bases apart. Taken from cysteine to phenylalanine, the CDR3 has 14 residues. The sequence is cut down to CDR3 DNA, 42 bases in frame from base 1. CDR1 and CDR2, looked up from the germline V gene, are MNHEY and SVGAGI. The origin of this receptor is an adult in good health. Sequencing used peripheral blood, obtained on day 0 of AZD1222 vaccination. The V and J segments used are TRBV6-5 and TRBJ1-5; the D gene cannot be named for sure. The sequenced DNA is TGTGCCAGCAGTTTAGACGGTATAAATCAGCCCCAGCATTTT. It encodes CASSLDGINQPQHF.